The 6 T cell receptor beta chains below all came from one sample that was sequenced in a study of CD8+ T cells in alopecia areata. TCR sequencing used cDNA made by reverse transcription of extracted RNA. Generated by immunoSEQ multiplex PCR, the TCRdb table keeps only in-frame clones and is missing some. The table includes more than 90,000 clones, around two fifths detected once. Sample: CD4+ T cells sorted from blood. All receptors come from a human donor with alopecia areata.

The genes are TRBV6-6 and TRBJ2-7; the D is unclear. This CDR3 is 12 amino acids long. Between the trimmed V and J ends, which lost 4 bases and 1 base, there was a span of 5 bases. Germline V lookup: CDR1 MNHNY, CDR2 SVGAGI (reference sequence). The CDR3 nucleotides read TGTGCCAGCAGTTCTCAGTCCTACGAGCAGTACTTC. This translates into CASSSQSYEQYF.

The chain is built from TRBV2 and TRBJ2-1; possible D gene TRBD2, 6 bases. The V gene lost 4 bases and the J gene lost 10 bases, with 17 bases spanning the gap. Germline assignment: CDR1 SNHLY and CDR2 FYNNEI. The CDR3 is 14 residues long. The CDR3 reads CASSVRLEGGEQFF. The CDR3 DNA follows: TGTGCCAGCAGTGTCCGACTGGAGGGTGGGGAGCAGTTCTTC.

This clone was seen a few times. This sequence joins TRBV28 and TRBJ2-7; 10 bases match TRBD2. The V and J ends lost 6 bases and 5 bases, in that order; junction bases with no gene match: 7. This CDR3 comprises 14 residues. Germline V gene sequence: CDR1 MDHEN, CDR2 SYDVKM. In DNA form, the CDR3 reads TGTGCCAGCAGACCTAGCGGGAGCCTCGACGAGCAGTACTTC. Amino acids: CASRPSGSLDEQYF.

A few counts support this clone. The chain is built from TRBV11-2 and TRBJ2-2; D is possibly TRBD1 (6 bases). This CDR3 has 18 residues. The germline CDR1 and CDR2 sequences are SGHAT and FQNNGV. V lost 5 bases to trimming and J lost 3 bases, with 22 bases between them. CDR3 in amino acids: CASSPGVLAGADTGELFF. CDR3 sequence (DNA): TGTGCCAGCAGCCCAGGGGTCCTGGCAGGGGCGGACACCGGGGAGCTGTTTTTT.

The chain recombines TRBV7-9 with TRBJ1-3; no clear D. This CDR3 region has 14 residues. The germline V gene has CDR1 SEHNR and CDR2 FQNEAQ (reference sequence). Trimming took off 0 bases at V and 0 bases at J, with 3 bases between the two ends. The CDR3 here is CASSLAISGNTIYF. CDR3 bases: TGTGCCAGCAGCTTAGCTATCTCTGGAAACACCATATATTTT. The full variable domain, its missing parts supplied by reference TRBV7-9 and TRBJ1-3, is DTGVSQNPRHKITKRGQNVTFRCDPISEHNRLYWYRQTLGQGPEFLTYFQNEAQLEKSRLLSDRFSAERPKGSFSTLEIQRTEQGDSAMYLCASSLAISGNTIYFGEGSWLTVV.

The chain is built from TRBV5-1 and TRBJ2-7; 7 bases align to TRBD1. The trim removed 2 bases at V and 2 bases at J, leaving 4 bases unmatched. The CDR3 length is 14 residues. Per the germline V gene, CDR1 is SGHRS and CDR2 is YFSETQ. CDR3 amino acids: CASSFYTGAYEQYF. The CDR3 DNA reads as TGCGCCAGCAGCTTTTACACAGGGGCCTACGAGCAGTACTTC.